These 26 T cell receptor beta chains share one sample of origin, sequenced in a study of low-dose radiotherapy and immunotherapy resistance in tumors. Gene-specific TRAV and TRBV primers were used for first-strand cDNA, covering alpha and beta chains. The authors amplified TCRs for 20 to 25 PCR cycles with a constant-region primer and a V-primer adapter. TCRdb re-called the reads with MiXCR, one entry per CDR3 protein. The sample comprises 65,000 to 100,000 distinct CDR3 sequences, roughly a sixth of which are singletons, and about 2.5% rests with the top ten. Noted time point: before trial treatment. The starting material was PBMCs, obtained before treatment. The source is a male donor with prostate cancer.

This clonotype was recorded at least ten times. J is TRBJ2-2 and V is TRBV2; D is possibly TRBD2 (6 bases). Trimming pared 8 bases from V and 5 bases from J, leaving 15 bases between. Per the germline V gene, CDR1 is SNHLY and CDR2 is FYNNEI. The CDR3 consists of 14 residues. The CDR3 bases are TGTGCCAGCGGAACTAGCCCGGAAACCGGGGAGCTGTTTTTT. Amino acids: CASGTSPETGELFF.

As regards this clonotype: One base separates it from a far larger clone, so it is likely a read error. V and J are TRBV28 and TRBJ2-1; tentatively, D is TRBD1 or TRBD2 (5 bases each). There are 13 residues in the CDR3. V shed 7 bases and J shed 13 bases, with 20 bases lying between them. Germline lookup yields CDR1 MDHEN and CDR2 SYDVKM. DNA of the CDR3: TGTGCCAGCACGCGTATGGGGGATGGGACCCAGTTCTTC. Amino acids: CASTRMGDGTQFF.

The chain links TRBV6-6 to TRBJ1-3, with D possibly matching TRBD1 (5 bases). The V gene lost 5 bases and the J gene lost 0 bases, with 11 bases spanning the gap. Germline CDR1 reads MNHNY; CDR2 reads SVGAGI (reference sequence). CDR3 length: 15 residues. CDR3 loop: CASSELGVSGNTIYF. CDR3 bases: TGTGCCAGCAGTGAGTTGGGGGTCTCTGGAAACACCATATATTTT.

This clonotype was recorded at least ten times. The rearrangement joins TRBV15 to TRBJ1-1; D ambiguous. The V and J ends lost 8 bases and 1 base respectively, with 11 bases between them. The CDR3 spans 13 residues. Germline-derived CDR1 and CDR2 are LNHNV and YYDKDF (reference sequence). The CDR3 sequence: CATRPVGNTEAFF. In nucleotides, the CDR3 is TGTGCCACCCGCCCCGTTGGGAACACTGAAGCTTTCTTT.

The chain has TRBV4-1 and TRBJ1-3, with TRBD1 identical over 9 bases. This CDR3 contains 13 residues. V lost 4 bases, J lost 12 bases, and 7 bases stayed unmatched. CDR1 and CDR2 (germline): MGHRA, YSYEKL. CDR3 bases: TGCGCCAGCAGCCCGGGAGGGACAGGGAACATATATTTT. The encoded protein is CASSPGGTGNIYF.

This clonotype was counted at least ten times. The rearrangement joins TRBV24-1 to TRBJ2-1, with 10 bases matching TRBD1. The V gene's germline CDR1 is KGHDR and CDR2 SFDVKD. This CDR3 spans 17 amino acids. The V segment lost 4 bases and the J segment 12 bases; nucleotides outside the gene matches: 17. The CDR3 sequence is CATSDPEGTGVLQRQFF. The DNA for the CDR3 is TGTGCCACCAGTGACCCAGAGGGGACAGGGGTTTTACAGAGGCAGTTCTTC.

This clonotype has ten or more counts. The chain carries TRBV6-2 or TRBV6-3 and TRBJ2-7; 10 nucleotides agree with TRBD1. Germline values: CDR1 MNHEY, CDR2 SVGEGT. CDR3 length: 13 amino acids. V gave up 7 bases and J gave up 6 bases; unmatched junction bases: 6. This chain's CDR3 is CASNPGTGVEQYF. The CDR3 DNA follows: TGTGCCAGCAACCCCGGGACAGGGGTCGAGCAGTACTTC.

With respect to this clonotype: Only one base separates this from a far larger clonotype, so it likely reflects a read error. V usage is TRBV12-5 and J usage is TRBJ2-5, with unresolved D. CDR1 is LGHNT, CDR2 FRNRAP, per germline. Trimming shortened V by 1 base and J by 11 bases, and 8 bases separated the two germline ends. CDR3 length: 11 residues. The CDR3 reads CASGLGDEQYF. CDR3 DNA: TGTGCTAGTGGTTTGGGGGATGAGCAGTACTTC.

This clonotype has only a few counts. The genes are TRBV2 and TRBJ2-7, with 9 nucleotides matching TRBD1. Trimming removed 6 bases from V and 3 bases from J; junction bases left unmatched: 9. The CDR3 extends over 15 amino acids. Germline values: CDR1 SNHLY, CDR2 FYNNEI. CDR3 sequence: CASSARDRAGYEQYF. The CDR3 DNA reads TGTGCCAGCAGCGCCCGGGACAGGGCCGGCTACGAGCAGTACTTC. Variable domain in full (rest from reference TRBV2 and TRBJ2-7): EPEVTQTPSHQVTQMGQEVILRCVPISNHLYFYWYRQILGQKVEFLVSFYNNEISEKSEIFDDQFSVERPDGSNFTLKIRSTKLEDSAMYFCASSARDRAGYEQYFGPGTRLTVT.

This clonotype appeared many times. This sequence joins TRBV5-1 and TRBJ2-7, with 12 bases matching TRBD2. J lost 4 bases, V lost 9 bases, and 20 bases had no gene match. Per germline, CDR1 SGHRS and CDR2 YFSETQ. CDR3 length: 18 residues. CDR3 in amino acids: CATSPGLAGRTTFYEQYF. The CDR3 nucleotides read TGCGCCACCTCCCCGGGACTAGCGGGCCGAACTACCTTTTACGAGCAGTACTTC. The variable domain in full, completed from reference TRBV5-1 and TRBJ2-7, reads KAGVTQTPRYLIKTRGQQVTLSCSPISGHRSVSWYQQTPGQGLQFLFEYFSETQRNKGNFPGRFSGRQFSNSRSEMNVSTLELGDSALYLCATSPGLAGRTTFYEQYFGPGTRLTVT.

This clonotype was detected many times. For the CDR3, the DNA is TGCGCCAGCAGCTTTGAAACGGGGGGGGTTTACAATGAGCAGTTCTTC. Its translation: CASSFETGGVYNEQFF. The chain employs TRBV5-1 and TRBJ2-1; TRBD2 matches at 8 bases. Germline CDR1 reads SGHRS; CDR2 reads YFSETQ. V lost 2 bases to trimming and J lost 4 bases; unmatched junction nucleotides: 8. This CDR3 comprises 16 residues.

This clonotype was picked up a small number of times. This rearrangement joins TRBV5-4 to TRBJ2-7; D is tentatively TRBD1 or TRBD2 (5 bases each). The V end lost 3 bases, the J end lost 2 bases, and 9 bases lay between the germline ends. Germline CDR1 reads SGHNT; CDR2 reads YYREEE (reference sequence). The CDR3 runs to 13 residues. CDR3 sequence: CASSWDGAYEQYF. CDR3 DNA: TGTGCCAGCAGCTGGGACGGAGCCTACGAGCAGTACTTC. The entire variable domain, with the rest obtained from reference TRBV5-4 and TRBJ2-7, is as follows: ETGVTQSPTHLIKTRGQQVTLRCSSQSGHNTVSWYQQALGQGPQFIFQYYREEENGRGNFPPRFSGLQFPNYSSELNVNALELDDSALYLCASSWDGAYEQYFGPGTRLTVT.

On this clonotype itself: This probably arose from a read error, given a far larger clone one base away. The chain employs TRBV7-2 and TRBJ2-7; TRBD2 is a possible D gene (6 bases). Germline V gives CDR1 SGHTA, CDR2 FQGNSA. V was trimmed by 3 bases and J by 0 bases, leaving 12 bases between them. This CDR3 has 15 residues. The CDR3 coding sequence is TGTGCCAGCAGCTTTGCCGAGGACTACTCCTACGAGCAGTACTTC. This translates into CASSFAEDYSYEQYF.

The chain is built from TRBV27 and TRBJ1-6; D unclear. Trimming left V 4 bases short and J 9 bases short, with 7 bases between. Germline V gene data show CDR1 as MNHEY and CDR2 as SMNVEV (reference sequence). This CDR3 has 12 amino acids. The CDR3 protein is CASSYRASPLHF. The CDR3, as DNA: TGTGCCAGCAGTTATAGGGCTTCACCCCTCCACTTT.

The rearrangement links TRBV7-9 to TRBJ2-6; 8 bases agree with TRBD1. The germline V gene encodes CDR1 SEHNR and CDR2 FQNEAQ (reference sequence). The CDR3 sequence is 17 residues long. Trimming at V came to 4 bases and at J to 2 bases, leaving 7 bases not matched to a gene. CDR3 in DNA: TGTGCCAGCAGCTCCGGACAGGGCTTTGCTGGGGCCAACGTCCTGACTTTC. Amino acids: CASSSGQGFAGANVLTF.

This clonotype appeared many times. CDR3: CASSFPGGNTIYF. CDR3 in DNA: TGTGCCAGCAGCTTCCCGGGTGGAAACACCATATATTTT. The V gene is TRBV11-2, the J gene TRBJ1-3, with D uncertain. CDR3 length: 13 amino acids. V lost 3 bases, J lost 3 bases, and 6 bases lay in between. CDR1 is SGHAT, CDR2 FQNNGV, per germline.

This clonotype has only a few counts. The rearrangement uses TRBV30 and TRBJ2-3; the match to TRBD2 covers 9 bases. After removal of 2 bases from V and 0 bases from J, the junction contained 6 bases not matched to a gene. This CDR3 is 16 amino acids long. Germline CDR1 GTSNPN, CDR2 SVGIG (reference sequence). In DNA, the CDR3 is TGTGCCTGGAGTTCGGGCCTAGCGGGGAGCACAGATACGCAGTATTTT. This gives the protein CAWSSGLAGSTDTQYF.

The chain recombines TRBV12-3 or TRBV12-4 with TRBJ2-1, with 7 bases fitting TRBD2. This CDR3 region has 15 residues. The ends lost 4 bases at V and 0 bases at J; junction bases unmatched: 3. For the CDR3, the DNA is TGTGCCAGCAGTTCCGGGGGGAACTCCTACAATGAGCAGTTCTTC. Translating gives CASSSGGNSYNEQFF.

This chain uses TRBV9 with TRBJ2-2; 15 bases line up with TRBD2. V shed 4 bases and J 3 bases; nucleotides not matched to a gene: 7. There are 18 residues in the CDR3. Germline CDR1 reads SGDLS; CDR2 reads YYNGEE. CDR3 sequence: CASSPGLAGGPYTGELFF. In DNA, the CDR3 is TGTGCCAGCAGCCCGGGACTAGCGGGGGGCCCTTACACCGGGGAGCTGTTTTTT.

The sample holds many counts of this clonotype. This chain links TRBV11-2 with TRBJ2-3; TRBD2 might be the D (5 bases). The V gene lost 4 bases and the J gene lost 4 bases, with 15 bases spanning the gap. This CDR3 comprises 15 residues. Germline loops: CDR1 SGHAT, CDR2 FQNNGV. CDR3 DNA: TGTGCCAGCAGCTCCTGGAGGTCGTCGGCAGATACGCAGTATTTT. This gives the protein CASSSWRSSADTQYF.

This clonotype came up many times. The rearrangement uses TRBV20-1 and TRBJ2-1; D might be TRBD1 (6 bases). Per germline, CDR1 DFQATT and CDR2 SNEGSKA (reference sequence). Deletions cut 5 bases from V and 5 bases from J, with 16 bases between. The CDR3 has 14 residues. As DNA, the CDR3 is TGCAGTGCTGACCGGGACAACCAAAACAATGAGCAGTTCTTC. This encodes CSADRDNQNNEQFF.

This clonotype occurred many times. This chain connects TRBV6-6 to TRBJ2-7, with D perhaps matching TRBD2 (7 bases). In germline, CDR1 is MNHNY, CDR2 SVGAGI (reference sequence). This CDR3 contains 17 residues. V was pared by 2 bases and J by 2 bases, with 19 bases between. In nucleotides, the CDR3 is TGTGCCAGCAGTTACGGGCAAAGGATCGGGGGGCCCTACGAGCAGTACTTC. It codes for CASSYGQRIGGPYEQYF.

The sample holds many counts of this clonotype. This chain connects TRBV19 to TRBJ2-2; possibly TRBD1 for D (6 bases). CDR3 length: 13 residues. Germline V gives CDR1 LNHDA, CDR2 SQIVND (reference sequence). V lost 6 bases and J lost 5, with 10 bases in between. CDR3 sequence reads: CASSRGGTGELFF. CDR3 DNA sequence: TGTGCCAGTAGCAGGGGCGGTACCGGGGAGCTGTTTTTT. The full variable domain, with the rest looked up from reference TRBV19 and TRBJ2-2, is DGGITQSPKYLFRKEGQNVTLSCEQNLNHDAMYWYRQDPGQGLRLIYYSQIVNDFQKGDIAEGYSVSREKKESFPLTVTSAQKNPTAFYLCASSRGGTGELFFGEGSRLTVL.

In its sample, this clonotype was seen many times. The chain carries TRBV7-9 and TRBJ2-1; TRBD2 matches 8 bases. V lost 4 bases, J lost 6 bases, and 2 bases stayed unmatched. Germline V gives CDR1 SEHNR, CDR2 FQNEAQ (reference sequence). The CDR3 has 13 amino acids. The CDR3 here is CASSSGGSNEQFF. The CDR3 DNA reads TGTGCCAGCAGCTCGGGGGGGAGCAATGAGCAGTTCTTC.

This clonotype has at least ten counts. This chain joins TRBV19 and TRBJ1-3; D is unresolved. Trimming pared 6 bases from V and 0 bases from J, leaving 9 bases between. Germline CDR1 is LNHDA and CDR2 is SQIVND (reference sequence). This CDR3 has 14 residues. CDR3 sequence reads: CASRPSGSGNTIYF. Here the CDR3 DNA reads TGTGCCAGTAGGCCCTCTGGCTCTGGAAACACCATATATTTT. Drawing the rest from reference TRBV19 and TRBJ1-3, the complete variable domain is DGGITQSPKYLFRKEGQNVTLSCEQNLNHDAMYWYRQDPGQGLRLIYYSQIVNDFQKGDIAEGYSVSREKKESFPLTVTSAQKNPTAFYLCASRPSGSGNTIYFGEGSWLTVV.

This clonotype has a count of ten or more. DNA of the CDR3: TGTGCCAGCAGTGAATCCCAGCTGGAGACCCAGTACTTC. This sequence encodes CASSESQLETQYF. This chain joins TRBV6-2 or TRBV6-3 and TRBJ2-5; D remains unclear. Trimming took off 5 bases at V and 5 bases at J, with 12 bases between the two ends. The CDR3 is 13 amino acids. Germline CDR1 MNHEY, CDR2 SVGEGT.